This TCR beta chain comes out of a study of Graves' ophthalmopathy and Graves' hyperthyroidism (dated by TCRdb to 2017 to 2018). As for the study more broadly: Peripheral blood was collected at initial diagnosis, prior to any treatment. To explore V-J signatures that distinguish ophthalmopathy from hyperthyroidism, a discovery set of about a hundred patients was enrolled, made up of 40 to 45 with ophthalmopathy and around 57 with stable hyperthyroidism. In total, under 150 blood samples were TCR-sequenced: some 40 ophthalmopathy, about 75 hyperthyroidism and some 17 hyperthyroidism-to-ophthalmopathy patients. Once sampling was done, hyperthyroidism patients were given methimazole at a starting dose of 30 mg daily, while ophthalmopathy patients were given high-dose intravenous methylprednisolone. The study used signatures of the TCR beta repertoire to tell Graves' ophthalmopathy apart from Graves' hyperthyroidism and to predict which patients would progress to ophthalmopathy. An independent validation cohort was composed of approximately 19 hyperthyroidism patients and some 16 patients who later progressed from hyperthyroidism to ophthalmopathy. T-cell repertoires of thyroid tissue and blood were compared in six hyperthyroidism patients. Study-wide findings and limitations: No statistical method was used to predetermine the sample size, and group allocation was not hidden from the investigators. Most of the expanded thyroid clonotypes with a frequency above 0.001 were also detected in blood, and it was suggested that the thyroid immune response may be reflected by blood repertoires. The 13-signature model separated ophthalmopathy from stable hyperthyroidism with approximately 90% sensitivity and about 81% specificity in cross-validation, and 80%/75% in the test set. In validation, the model predicted ophthalmopathy progression with 55% to 71% sensitivity and 72% to 80% specificity; eleven to twelve predicted patients were CT-confirmed with GO in a median of approximately 6.5 months.

Concerning this clonotype: Its antigen is not yet known. Base qualities are not recorded, but no much larger clone differs from it by a single base.

The ophthalmopathy patients had moderately to severely active disease, with a Clinical Activity Score of 3 or higher, a NOSPECS grade of 4 or higher, and a disease duration of less than 3 months. Patients with other autoimmune diseases, uncontrolled infections, pregnancy or lactation were excluded from the study. Clinical symptoms, serum thyroxine, TRAb, thyroid ultrasound and orbital computed tomography formed the basis of the diagnosis. Ficoll-Paque density gradient centrifugation was used to isolate PBMCs from 8 to 10 ml of fresh peripheral blood. Trizol reagent was used to extract the total RNA, and its quality was then checked on an Agilent 2100 Bioanalyzer. For repertoire sequencing, TCR beta CDR3 regions were amplified from RNA transcripts. HTBI primers and the Qiagen OneStep RT-PCR kit were used in a first-round RT-PCR, which was followed by a second-round multiplex PCR, size selection and purification. The libraries underwent paired-end sequencing with 100 bp reads on an Illumina HiSeq2000. The paper's data handling went like this. Reads were processed with SOAPnuke, discarding reads with adapters, uncalled bases, mean Phred below 15, or no exact constant-primer or identifier match. COPE v1.2.5 was used to merge the high-quality paired reads. Unique nucleotide sequences were defined as clonotypes and aligned to IMGT TRB V, D and J references using MiTCR v1.1. The analysis was limited to V-J combinations with a frequency above 0.0001, which together covered approximately 99% of the repertoires. For each V-J combination, a TCR clonal expansion and chaos score was defined as F50 clonal expansion divided by the chaos observed in the TCRdist matrix. Welch's t-statistics and random forest were used to narrow the features down to more than 10 V-J combinations, which were then fed into a naive Bayes classifier. The similarity between thyroid and blood repertoires was quantified using the Morisita-Horn index. The public reads were reanalyzed by TCRdb: fastp trimming at Q25, MiXCR alignment, in-frame beta chains only. Each entry merges the rows of one CDR3 protein and shows their most common DNA and genes. It is TCRdb's table, rather than the study itself, that gives the V and J calls and clone size. For this sample the table gives almost 750,000 distinct CDR3 sequences, of which roughly two fifths were detected only once. The top ten constitute approximately 46% of the sample.

This sequence originates from an adult man with Graves' ophthalmopathy. The sample consisted of peripheral blood.

The CDR3 protein is CASSATTGITGELFF. The DNA sequence is TGTGCCAGCAGTGCCACAACAGGGATCACCGGGGAGCTGTTTTTT. The V and J segments used are TRBV25-1 and TRBJ2-2, and possibly TRBD1, on 6 matching bases. Relative to germline, V is 4 bases shorter and J is 4 bases shorter, with 13 bases between their ends. CDR1 and CDR2, per the germline V gene, are MGHDK and SYGVNS. Counted from cysteine to phenylalanine, this CDR3 has 15 amino acids. Only the CDR3 portion is preserved as DNA: 45 bases, with reading frame beginning at the first base.